This T cell receptor beta chain appears in the sequencing data of a study of T cell repertoires in cytomegalovirus infection. TCRdb recomputed calls from the reads with MiXCR, one row per CDR3 protein. The table has roughly 630,000 distinct CDR3 sequences, 20% to 25% seen once; the top ten hold roughly 8%. This clonotype appeared once. Germline assignment: CDR1 SGHRS and CDR2 YFSETQ. The ends were cut back, 4 bases at V and 5 bases at J, with 14 bases in the middle. This CDR3 spans 14 amino acids. This sequence was found in a human donor in good health (CMV status not recorded). Some clones in this sample may be carry-over from other donors' samples. The specimen was CD8+ T cells from PBMCs. The chain joins TRBV5-1 to TRBJ2-3, with D perhaps being TRBD1 or TRBD2 (6 bases each). The CDR3 DNA reads TGCGCCAGCAGCAAACAGGGACTTATAGATACGCAGTATTTT. It specifies CASSKQGLIDTQYF.